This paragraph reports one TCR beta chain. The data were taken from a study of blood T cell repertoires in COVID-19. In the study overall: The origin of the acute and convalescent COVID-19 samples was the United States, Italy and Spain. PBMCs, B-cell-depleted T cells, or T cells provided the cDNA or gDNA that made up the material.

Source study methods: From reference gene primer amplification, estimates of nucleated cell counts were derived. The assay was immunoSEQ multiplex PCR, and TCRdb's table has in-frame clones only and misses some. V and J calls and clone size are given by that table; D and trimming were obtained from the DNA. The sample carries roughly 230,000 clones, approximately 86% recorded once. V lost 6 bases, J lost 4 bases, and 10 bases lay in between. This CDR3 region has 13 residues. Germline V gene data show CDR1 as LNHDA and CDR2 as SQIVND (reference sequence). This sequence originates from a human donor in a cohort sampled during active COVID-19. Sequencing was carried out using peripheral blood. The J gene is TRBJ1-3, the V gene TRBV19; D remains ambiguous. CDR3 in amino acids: CASSGGFGNTIYF. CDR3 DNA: TGTGCCAGTAGCGGAGGGTTCGGAAACACCATATATTTT.